These 27 T cell receptor beta chains came from one sample sequenced in a study of shared clonotypes between healthy human individuals. Profiling relied on immunoSEQ multiplex PCR, and the TCRdb table lists in-frame clones only, not all of them. The data contain roughly 2.1 million clones, about 93% of them singletons. CD8 cells classed as naive were CD45RO-negative and positively selected for CCR7, excluding terminally differentiated effector memory CD45RA+ cells. The sequencing input was naive CD8+ T cells from PBMCs. The receptors stem from a man younger than 35 in good health. Some clones in this sample may be carry-over from other donors' samples.

The V and J genes are TRBV27 and TRBJ2-3; D is possibly TRBD2 (6 bases). CDR1 and CDR2 (germline): MNHEY, SMNVEV (reference sequence). The V gene lost 1 base and the J gene lost 6 bases, with 23 bases spanning the gap. This CDR3 is built from 18 residues. CDR3: CASSLLMEEGGPGDTQYF. The CDR3 DNA follows: TGTGCCAGCAGTTTATTAATGGAAGAGGGAGGACCCGGGGATACGCAGTATTTT.

This clone was observed once. V is TRBV7-3 and J is TRBJ2-1; D perhaps matches TRBD1 (5 bases). Germline CDR1 is SGHTA and CDR2 is FQGTGA. The length of the CDR3 is 13 residues. The germline V and J ends were trimmed by 4 bases and 8 bases, with 12 bases remaining between them. The CDR3 reads CASSYGREDEQFF. CDR3 nucleotides: TGTGCCAGCAGCTACGGCAGGGAAGATGAGCAGTTCTTC.

This chain joins TRBV10-3 and TRBJ2-4, with 7 positions matching TRBD2. Per the germline V gene, CDR1 is ENHRY and CDR2 is SYGVKD. The junction had 5 bases not matched to a gene; V was cut back by 1 base and J by 2 bases. CDR3 length: 16 amino acids. The CDR3 DNA sequence: TGTGCCATCAGTGAGTACGGCGGGGGAACCAAAAACATTCAGTACTTC. Encoded protein: CAISEYGGGTKNIQYF.

This CDR3 reads CASSQAPPGYNEQFF. The CDR3 region has the DNA TGCGCCAGCAGCCAAGCCCCACCGGGGTACAATGAGCAGTTCTTC. This chain joins TRBV4-1 and TRBJ2-1; a weak D match, TRBD2 (5 bases). The CDR3 consists of 15 residues. V was cut by 1 base and J by 4 bases, with 11 bases left in between. Looked up from germline, CDR1 is MGHRA and CDR2 is YSYEKL.

J is TRBJ2-7 and V is TRBV28, with a weak D call TRBD2 (7 bases). This CDR3 contains 15 residues. V was shortened by 5 bases and J by 6 bases, with 20 bases between the two germline ends. From germline, CDR1 is MDHEN and CDR2 SYDVKM. The CDR3 loop is CASSTRGGARSEQYF. CDR3 bases: TGTGCCAGCAGTACCCGTGGGGGGGCGCGGTCCGAGCAGTACTTC.

Regarding this clone: The same CDR3 arises from other DNA sequences in this sample as well. This chain joins TRBV2 and TRBJ2-1; a possible D gene is TRBD1 (6 bases). This CDR3 region has 15 residues. V gave up 3 bases and J gave up 2 bases, with 11 bases separating them. Germline V gene sequence: CDR1 SNHLY, CDR2 FYNNEI. The CDR3, as DNA: TGTGCCAGCAGTGAGGTGGCAGGGGCCTACAATGAGCAGTTCTTC. Protein sequence: CASSEVAGAYNEQFF.

Note on this clone: This CDR3 is also generated by other DNA sequences in the sample. V and J are TRBV11-2 and TRBJ2-7; no clear D. With 3 bases removed from V and 5 bases from J, the gap between germline ends came to 5 bases. Germline V gene data show CDR1 as SGHAT and CDR2 as FQNNGV. The CDR3 has 11 amino acids. The chain's CDR3 is CASSLLDEQYF. The CDR3 DNA follows: TGTGCCAGCAGCTTGTTGGACGAGCAGTACTTC.

This chain uses TRBV9 with TRBJ1-1, with D possibly TRBD1 on 5 matching bases. The germline V and J ends were trimmed by 3 bases and 3 bases, with 12 bases remaining between them. This CDR3 spans 14 amino acids. Germline V gene sequence: CDR1 SGDLS, CDR2 YYNGEE. CDR3 nucleotides: TGTGCCAGCAGCGGGGCAGGGTCGGACACTGAAGCTTTCTTT. The encoded protein is CASSGAGSDTEAFF.

The CDR3 spells CASSLPMGQTNTGELFF. CDR3 DNA: TGTGCCAGCAGCTTGCCCATGGGACAGACGAACACCGGGGAGCTGTTTTTT. The rearrangement uses TRBV5-4 and TRBJ2-2, with 7 bases that match TRBD1. Germline CDR1 SGHNT, CDR2 YYREEE (reference sequence). Trimming cost V 1 base and J 0 bases; bases outside gene matches: 6. CDR3 length: 17 amino acids. The whole variable domain, remainder taken from reference TRBV5-4 and TRBJ2-2, is ETGVTQSPTHLIKTRGQQVTLRCSSQSGHNTVSWYQQALGQGPQFIFQYYREEENGRGNFPPRFSGLQFPNYSSELNVNALELDDSALYLCASSLPMGQTNTGELFFGEGSRLTVL.

The rearrangement uses TRBV7-7 and TRBJ2-5; D tentatively reads TRBD1 or TRBD2 (5 bases each). The CDR3 extends over 14 amino acids. V was clipped by 3 bases and J by 2 bases, with 10 bases between them. Per germline, CDR1 SSHAT and CDR2 FNYEAQ (reference sequence). The CDR3 coding sequence is TGTGCCAGCAGCTTCCCCGGGGCGCAAGAGACCCAGTACTTC. Its translation: CASSFPGAQETQYF.

V and J are TRBV10-3 and TRBJ2-1; TRBD2 aligns across 9 bases. With V trimmed by 0 bases and J by 9 bases, 6 bases remained unmatched. CDR1 is ENHRY, CDR2 SYGVKD, per germline. The CDR3 length is 15 residues. The CDR3 DNA reads TGTGCCATCAGTGAGTCGGGCGGGAGGGCCGTTGAGCAGTTCTTC. This translates into CAISESGGRAVEQFF.

This chain links TRBV6-5 with TRBJ1-5; D uncertain. The CDR3 length is 15 residues. V was trimmed by 0 bases and J by 6 bases, leaving 12 bases between them. The germline CDR1 and CDR2 sequences are MNHEY and SVGAGI. The CDR3 DNA reads as TGTGCCAGCAGTTACTCCGGCAGGTCGGGTCAGCCCCAGCATTTT. This sequence encodes CASSYSGRSGQPQHF.

The chain couples TRBV30 to TRBJ1-3; D gene ambiguous. The CDR3 sequence is 14 residues long. Germline CDR1 is GTSNPN and CDR2 is SVGIG (reference sequence). Trimming took off 5 bases at V and 0 bases at J, with 11 bases between the two ends. CDR3 loop: CAWDLGVSGNTIYF. Here the CDR3 DNA reads TGTGCCTGGGACCTGGGAGTCTCTGGAAACACCATATATTTT. Together with reference TRBV30 and TRBJ1-3, the CDR3 gives the full variable domain: SQTIHQWPATLVQPVGSPLSLECTVEGTSNPNLYWYRQAAGRGLQLLFYSVGIGQISSEVPQNLSASRPQDRQFILSSKKLLLSDSGFYLCAWDLGVSGNTIYFGEGSWLTVV.

This clone was seen a single time. The chain carries TRBV30 and TRBJ2-1, with D maybe TRBD2 (5 bases). V shed 5 bases and J shed 1 base, with 12 bases lying between them. The CDR3 is made up of 14 amino acids. Germline V gives CDR1 GTSNPN, CDR2 SVGIG (reference sequence). CDR3 residues: CAWGTGESYNEQFF. Here the CDR3 DNA reads TGTGCCTGGGGAACCGGGGAATCCTACAATGAGCAGTTCTTC.

The rearrangement links TRBV29-1 to TRBJ1-1; perhaps TRBD1 as D (5 bases). This CDR3 has 14 residues. In germline, CDR1 is SQVTM, CDR2 ANQGSEA. The ends were cut back, 6 bases at V and 4 bases at J, with 18 bases in the middle. The CDR3 coding sequence is TGCAGCGTCCAGCGGGGGTCACCGAGCACTGAAGCTTTCTTT. It specifies CSVQRGSPSTEAFF.

The genes are TRBV7-2 and TRBJ1-2; 8 bases are shared with TRBD1. Germline CDR1 and CDR2: SGHTA and FQGNSA. J lost 4 bases, V lost 5 bases, and 9 bases had no gene match. CDR3 length equals 15 residues. DNA of the CDR3: TGTGCCAGCAGCCTGGAACAGGGGGACACCTATGGCTACACCTTC. Translation: CASSLEQGDTYGYTF.

The genes are TRBV7-3 and TRBJ2-3; no reliable D call. V lost 2 bases and J 1 base, leaving 7 bases between the germline ends. The CDR3 has 14 amino acids. Germline V gene sequence: CDR1 SGHTA, CDR2 FQGTGA. The CDR3 spells CASSLGPGTDTQYF. The DNA for the CDR3 is TGTGCCAGCAGCTTAGGCCCGGGCACAGATACGCAGTATTTT.

This chain links TRBV5-6 with TRBJ2-1; no definite D call. The CDR3 totals 14 residues. V lost 1 base to trimming and J lost 6 bases, with 11 bases between them. Germline V gene sequence: CDR1 SGHDT, CDR2 YYEEEE. The CDR3 DNA reads TGTGCCAGCAGCTTGCTTTCCAAATCCAATGAGCAGTTCTTC. It specifies CASSLLSKSNEQFF. The variable domain in full, with the rest retrieved from reference TRBV5-6 and TRBJ2-1, is DAGVTQSPTHLIKTRGQQVTLRCSPKSGHDTVSWYQQALGQGPQFIFQYYEEEERQRGNFPDRFSGHQFPNYSSELNVNALLLGDSALYLCASSLLSKSNEQFFGPGTRLTVL.

The sample holds a few counts of this clone. V and J are TRBV27 and TRBJ1-5; D unresolved. The CDR3 is 14 amino acids. Germline V lookup: CDR1 MNHEY, CDR2 SMNVEV (reference sequence). V gave up 5 bases and J gave up 0 bases, with 8 bases separating them. The CDR3 loop reads CASSPLISNQPQHF. The CDR3 bases are TGTGCCAGCAGTCCGTTAATTAGCAATCAGCCCCAGCATTTT.

This clone has just one count. This sequence joins TRBV7-8 and TRBJ1-2, with D maybe TRBD1 (5 bases). The CDR3 contains 16 residues. The germline V gene has CDR1 SGHVS and CDR2 FQNEAQ. The V and J ends lost 5 bases and 3 bases respectively, with 19 bases between them. The CDR3 DNA follows: TGTGCCAGCAGCCCGTCCCCCGGGGGAACGGACTATGGCTACACCTTC. Amino acid sequence: CASSPSPGGTDYGYTF.

Points on this clone: One end of the junction does not line up with germline, which may come from a read error. The gene calls are TRBV6-1 and TRBJ2-7; TRBD1 matches 7 bases. This CDR3 spans 15 amino acids. Germline loops: CDR1 MNHNS, CDR2 SASEGT. The CDR3 nucleotides are TGTGCCAGCAGGGAAGGGCCAGGGGGATACTACGAGCAGTACTTC. Its translation: CASREGPGGYYEQYF.

The chain carries TRBV9 and TRBJ2-1, with 8 bases matching TRBD2. CDR3 length: 17 amino acids. CDR1 and CDR2 from the germline V gene are SGDLS and YYNGEE. With 3 bases clipped from V and 4 bases from J, the junction kept 12 bases outside the gene matches. The CDR3 region has the DNA TGTGCCAGCAGCGGCACGCCCACTAGCGGTCCGTACAATGAGCAGTTCTTC. Protein product: CASSGTPTSGPYNEQFF.

V gene TRBV4-1 combines with J gene TRBJ2-7, with D uncertain. The CDR3 spans 16 residues. The V gene's germline CDR1 is MGHRA and CDR2 YSYEKL. Deletions cut 1 base from V and 3 bases from J, with 16 bases between. The CDR3 spells CASSQGGTLRGYEQYF. CDR3 coding DNA: TGCGCCAGCAGCCAAGGGGGAACCCTTAGAGGCTACGAGCAGTACTTC.

V is TRBV7-9 and J is TRBJ1-1; a weak D match, TRBD1 (6 bases). The ends were cut back, 5 bases at V and 1 base at J, with 17 bases in the middle. The CDR3 spans 16 residues. CDR1 and CDR2 (germline): SEHNR, FQNEAQ (reference sequence). The CDR3 sequence: CASSTYRAGTNTEAFF. DNA for the CDR3: TGTGCCAGCAGCACTTACAGGGCGGGGACGAACACTGAAGCTTTCTTT.

The rearrangement links TRBV7-9 to TRBJ2-7; weak D call: TRBD2 (5 bases). The CDR3 loop spans 15 amino acids. In germline, CDR1 is SEHNR, CDR2 FQNEAQ (reference sequence). The V end lost 5 bases, the J end lost 0 bases, and 14 bases lay between the germline ends. DNA of the CDR3: TGTGCCAGCAGCCCCGGCCGAGGGAGCTCCTACGAGCAGTACTTC. It codes for CASSPGRGSSYEQYF.

The rearrangement joins TRBV4-3 to TRBJ2-1; 7 bases align to TRBD2. Germline-derived CDR1 and CDR2 are LGHNA and YSLEER. V lost 3 bases, J lost 5 bases, and 13 bases stayed unmatched. The CDR3 runs 17 residues. This chain's CDR3 is CASSQYFSSSGDNEQFF. DNA for the CDR3: TGCGCCAGCAGCCAGTACTTTTCTTCTAGCGGCGACAATGAGCAGTTCTTC.

CDR3 sequence: CASSSVHRGLADTGELFF. CDR3 DNA: TGTGCCAGCAGCTCCGTACACCGAGGACTAGCGGACACCGGGGAGCTGTTTTTT. V gene TRBV13 combines with J gene TRBJ2-2; 10 bases are a match to TRBD2. This CDR3 has 18 amino acids. J lost 3 bases, V lost 4 bases, and 11 bases had no gene match. The V gene's germline CDR1 is PRHDT and CDR2 FYEKMQ (reference sequence).